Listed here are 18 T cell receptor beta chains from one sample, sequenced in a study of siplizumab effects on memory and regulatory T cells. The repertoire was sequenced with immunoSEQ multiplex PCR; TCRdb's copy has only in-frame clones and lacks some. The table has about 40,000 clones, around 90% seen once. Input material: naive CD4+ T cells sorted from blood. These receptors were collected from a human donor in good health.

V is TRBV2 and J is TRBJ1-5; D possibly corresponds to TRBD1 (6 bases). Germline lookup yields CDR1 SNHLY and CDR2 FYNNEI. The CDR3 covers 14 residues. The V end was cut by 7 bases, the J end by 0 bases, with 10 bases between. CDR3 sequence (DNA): TGTGCCAGCAAAGGGGGGTCTAGCAATCAGCCCCAGCATTTT. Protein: CASKGGSSNQPQHF.

CDR3 in DNA: TGTGCCAGCAGCCTTGATCGACAGGGGGCAAGGGAGCAGTACTTC. Translating it yields CASSLDRQGAREQYF. The chain links TRBV28 to TRBJ2-7; 10 nucleotides match TRBD1. The CDR3 length is 15 residues. The germline gives CDR1 MDHEN, CDR2 SYDVKM. V shed 6 bases, J shed 7 bases, and the junction held 12 bases outside the gene matches.

In DNA form, the CDR3 reads TGTGCCGCTCTTAGTACGGCCACTCAAGAGACCCAGTACTTC. Protein product: CAALSTATQETQYF. This chain connects TRBV7-9 to TRBJ2-5; D ambiguous. Germline V gene sequence: CDR1 SEHNR, CDR2 FQNEAQ (reference sequence). The germline V and J ends were trimmed by 11 bases and 2 bases, with 18 bases remaining between them. The CDR3 sequence is 14 residues long.

DNA for the CDR3: TGTGCCTGGAGCGGGGACACAGATAACTATGGCTACACCTTC. This gives the protein CAWSGDTDNYGYTF. V usage is TRBV30 and J usage is TRBJ1-2; D possibly corresponds to TRBD1 (6 bases). CDR3 length: 14 residues. Trimming removed 3 bases from V and 1 base from J, with 12 bases in between. Per the germline V gene, CDR1 is GTSNPN and CDR2 is SVGIG (reference sequence).

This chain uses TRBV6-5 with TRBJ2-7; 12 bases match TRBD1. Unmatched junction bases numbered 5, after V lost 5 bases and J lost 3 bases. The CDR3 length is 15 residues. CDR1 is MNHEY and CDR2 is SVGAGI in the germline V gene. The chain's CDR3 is CASSRGQGAYYEQYF. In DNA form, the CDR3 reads TGTGCCAGCAGTCGGGGACAGGGGGCCTACTACGAGCAGTACTTC.

The CDR3 sequence is CASRPGTGMNTEAFF. CDR3 DNA sequence: TGTGCCAGCAGACCCGGGACAGGGATGAACACTGAAGCTTTCTTT. The gene calls are TRBV7-2 and TRBJ1-1, with 9 bases aligning to TRBD1. From germline, CDR1 is SGHTA and CDR2 FQGNSA. The CDR3 covers 15 residues. V lost 6 bases, J lost 0 bases, and 5 bases stayed unmatched.

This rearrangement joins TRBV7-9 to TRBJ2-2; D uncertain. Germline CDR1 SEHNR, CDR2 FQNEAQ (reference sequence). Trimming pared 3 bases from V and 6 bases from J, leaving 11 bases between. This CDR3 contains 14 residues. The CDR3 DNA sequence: TGTGCCAGCAGCTTTCGAGTCGGAGCCGGGGAGCTGTTTTTT. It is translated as CASSFRVGAGELFF.

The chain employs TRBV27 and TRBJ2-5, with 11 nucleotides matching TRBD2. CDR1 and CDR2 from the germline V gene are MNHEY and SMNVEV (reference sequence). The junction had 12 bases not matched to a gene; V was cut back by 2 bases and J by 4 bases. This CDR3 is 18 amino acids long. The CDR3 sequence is CASSLGAQVAGGLETQYF. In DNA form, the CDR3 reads TGTGCCAGCAGTTTAGGGGCTCAGGTAGCGGGGGGGCTAGAGACCCAGTACTTC.

The chain's CDR3 is CASSQWTGTWYEQYF. The CDR3 DNA reads as TGTGCCAGCTCCCAATGGACAGGAACTTGGTACGAGCAGTACTTC. The gene calls are TRBV18 and TRBJ2-7; 7 bases match TRBD1. The CDR3 is made up of 15 amino acids. Losses at the gene ends were 6 bases for V and 4 bases for J; bases not matched to a gene: 12. Germline V gene lookup returns CDR1 KGHSH and CDR2 LQKENI.

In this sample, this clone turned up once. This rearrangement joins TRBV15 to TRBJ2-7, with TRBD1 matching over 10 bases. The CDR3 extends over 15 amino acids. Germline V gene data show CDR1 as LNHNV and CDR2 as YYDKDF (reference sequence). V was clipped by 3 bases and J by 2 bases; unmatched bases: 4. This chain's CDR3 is CATSRGGQGAYEQYF. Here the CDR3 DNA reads TGTGCCACCAGCAGGGGTGGACAGGGGGCCTACGAGCAGTACTTC.

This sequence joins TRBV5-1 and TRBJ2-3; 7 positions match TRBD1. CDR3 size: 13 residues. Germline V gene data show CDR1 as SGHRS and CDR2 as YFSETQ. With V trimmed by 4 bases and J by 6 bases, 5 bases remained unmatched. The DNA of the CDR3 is TGCGCCAGCAGCCCGGACAGGACCGATACGCAGTATTTT. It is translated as CASSPDRTDTQYF.

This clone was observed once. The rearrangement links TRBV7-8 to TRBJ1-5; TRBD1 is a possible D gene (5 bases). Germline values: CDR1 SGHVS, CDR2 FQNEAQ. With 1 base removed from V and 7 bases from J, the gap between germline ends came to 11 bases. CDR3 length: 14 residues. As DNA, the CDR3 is TGTGCCAGCAGCTTAGGGGGGGAACAGCAGCCCCAGCATTTT. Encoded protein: CASSLGGEQQPQHF.

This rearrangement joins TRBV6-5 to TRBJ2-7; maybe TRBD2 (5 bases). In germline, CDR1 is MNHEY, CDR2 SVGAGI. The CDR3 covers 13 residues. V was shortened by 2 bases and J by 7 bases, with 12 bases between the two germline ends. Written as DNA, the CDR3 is TGTGCCAGCAGTTACCCTTCCGGAGGTGAGCAGTACTTC. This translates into CASSYPSGGEQYF.

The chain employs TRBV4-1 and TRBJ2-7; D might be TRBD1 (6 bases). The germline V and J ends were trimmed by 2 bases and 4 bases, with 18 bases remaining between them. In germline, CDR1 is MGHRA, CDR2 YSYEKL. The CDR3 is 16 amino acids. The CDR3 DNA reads TGCGCCAGCAGCCAACCGGTGGGGGCCAAATGGTACGAGCAGTACTTC. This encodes CASSQPVGAKWYEQYF.

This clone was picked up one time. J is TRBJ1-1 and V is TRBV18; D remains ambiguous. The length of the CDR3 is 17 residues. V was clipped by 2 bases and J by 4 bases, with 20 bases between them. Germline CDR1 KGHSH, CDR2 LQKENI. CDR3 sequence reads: CASSPLGSEAVGTEAFF. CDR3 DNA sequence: TGTGCCAGCTCACCATTGGGTTCTGAGGCAGTAGGCACTGAAGCTTTCTTT.

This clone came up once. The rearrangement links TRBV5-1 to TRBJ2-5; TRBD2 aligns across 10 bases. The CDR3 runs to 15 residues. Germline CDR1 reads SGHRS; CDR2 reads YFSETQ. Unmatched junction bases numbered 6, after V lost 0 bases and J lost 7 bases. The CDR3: CASSLGDSGRTTQYF. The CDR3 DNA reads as TGCGCCAGCAGCTTGGGGGATAGCGGGAGGACGACCCAGTACTTC.

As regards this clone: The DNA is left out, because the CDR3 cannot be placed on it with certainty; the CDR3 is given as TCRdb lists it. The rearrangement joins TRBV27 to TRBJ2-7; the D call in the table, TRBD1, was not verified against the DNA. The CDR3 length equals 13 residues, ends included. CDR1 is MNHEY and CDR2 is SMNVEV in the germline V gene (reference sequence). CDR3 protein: CASSFGQGTYWYF.

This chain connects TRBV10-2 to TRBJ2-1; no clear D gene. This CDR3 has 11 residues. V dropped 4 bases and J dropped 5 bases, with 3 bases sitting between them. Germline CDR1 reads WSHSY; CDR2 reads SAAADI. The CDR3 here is CASSVHNEQFF. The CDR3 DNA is TGCGCCAGCAGTGTCCACAATGAGCAGTTCTTC.